One and the same sample provided the 7 T cell receptor beta chains below, sequenced in a study of memory CD4+ T cells and cytomegalovirus serostatus. Profiling relied on immunoSEQ multiplex PCR, and the TCRdb table lists in-frame clones only, not all of them. The table lists about 50,000 clones, 82% of them singletons, with roughly 0.6% in the top ten. Single viable CD3+CD4+CD8-CD45RO+ cells were sorted as the memory CD4+ T cells. Sequences were obtained from memory CD4+ T cells from blood. Receptors were obtained from an adult in good health and CMV-seronegative.

V usage is TRBV2 and J usage is TRBJ2-3; D possibly uses TRBD1 or TRBD2 (5 bases each). Looked up from germline, CDR1 is SNHLY and CDR2 is FYNNEI. Trimming left V 5 bases short and J 0 bases short, with 12 bases between. The CDR3 extends over 15 amino acids. The DNA of the CDR3 is TGTGCCAGCAGTATGGGACCTCCTAGCACAGATACGCAGTATTTT. Translated, it gives CASSMGPPSTDTQYF.

Only a few counts were recorded for this clone. The chain joins TRBV5-1 to TRBJ1-1; weak D call: TRBD1 (6 bases). The CDR3 consists of 13 residues. Trimming left V 4 bases short and J 4 bases short, with 11 bases between. Germline lookup yields CDR1 SGHRS and CDR2 YFSETQ. In nucleotides, the CDR3 is TGCGCCAGCAGCGTACAGGGTAGCACTGAAGCTTTCTTT. Translating it yields CASSVQGSTEAFF.

This clone was found a few times. This chain uses TRBV10-3 with TRBJ1-3, with D possibly TRBD1 on 6 matching bases. The CDR3 is made up of 15 amino acids. The germline V and J ends were trimmed by 6 bases and 2 bases, with 14 bases remaining between them. Germline-derived CDR1 and CDR2 are ENHRY and SYGVKD. CDR3 loop: CAIRAPGTTGNTIYF. CDR3 sequence (DNA): TGTGCCATCAGGGCCCCAGGGACAACTGGAAACACCATATATTTT.

The V call is TRBV5-4, the J call TRBJ2-6; D call uncertain. Per germline, CDR1 SGHNT and CDR2 YYREEE (reference sequence). The CDR3 is 16 residues long. Trimming pared 2 bases from V and 0 bases from J, leaving 9 bases between. CDR3 in DNA: TGTGCCAGCAGCTTTTCCTCAAGCTCTGGGGCCAACGTCCTGACTTTC. It yields the protein CASSFSSSSGANVLTF.

The rearrangement uses TRBV7-2 and TRBJ2-5; tentative D call: TRBD2 (5 bases). This CDR3 contains 13 residues. Trimming stripped 1 base from V and 5 bases from J, with 8 bases between. Per germline, CDR1 SGHTA and CDR2 FQGNSA. CDR3 coding DNA: TGTGCCAGCAGCTTAGTGAGGAGGGAGACCCAGTACTTC. As protein: CASSLVRRETQYF.

The DNA of the CDR3 is TGTGCCAGCAGCAAAGTGATGGAGGGACAGGGGACGCGGGGTTGTGAAAAACTGTTTTTT. Translation gives CASSKVMEGQGTRGCEKLFF. The chain carries TRBV21-1 and TRBJ1-4; the table gives TRBD1 as D, unverified against the DNA. TRBV21-1 is recorded as a pseudogene. The CDR3 totals 20 residues.

This clone was counted a few times. The rearrangement joins TRBV5-1 to TRBJ2-2; weak D call: TRBD2 (6 bases). Germline-derived CDR1 and CDR2 are SGHRS and YFSETQ. Trimming cost V 4 bases and J 4 bases, with 8 bases left between them. The CDR3 consists of 13 residues. CDR3 protein: CASSRGTTGELFF. The CDR3, as DNA: TGCGCCAGCAGCCGGGGGACCACCGGGGAGCTGTTTTTT. The complete variable domain, with remaining parts taken from reference TRBV5-1 and TRBJ2-2, reads KAGVTQTPRYLIKTRGQQVTLSCSPISGHRSVSWYQQTPGQGLQFLFEYFSETQRNKGNFPGRFSGRQFSNSRSEMNVSTLELGDSALYLCASSRGTTGELFFGEGSRLTVL.